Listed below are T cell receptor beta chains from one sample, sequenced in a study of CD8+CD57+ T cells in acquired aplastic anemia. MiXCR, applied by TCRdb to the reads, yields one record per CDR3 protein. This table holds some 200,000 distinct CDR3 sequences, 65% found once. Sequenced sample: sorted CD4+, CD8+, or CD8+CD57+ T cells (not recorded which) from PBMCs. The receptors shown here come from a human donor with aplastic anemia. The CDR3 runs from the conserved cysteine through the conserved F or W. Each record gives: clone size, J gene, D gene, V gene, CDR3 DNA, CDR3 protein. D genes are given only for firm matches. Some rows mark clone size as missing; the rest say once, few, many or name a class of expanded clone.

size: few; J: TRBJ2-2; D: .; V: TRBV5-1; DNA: TGCGCCAGCAGCTTGGGGGGCAGGGCCACCGGGGAGCTGTTTTTT; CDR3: CASSLGGRATGELFF
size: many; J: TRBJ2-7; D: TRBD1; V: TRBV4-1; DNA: TGCGCCAGCATGACAGGGGGAGGGGAGCAGTACTTC; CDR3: CASMTGGGEQYF
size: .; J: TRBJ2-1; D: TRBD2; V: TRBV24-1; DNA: TGTGCCACCAGTGACGACGGGAGGGCTCGTGAGCAGTTCTTC; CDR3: CATSDDGRAREQFF
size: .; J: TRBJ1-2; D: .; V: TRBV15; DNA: TGTGCCACCAGCAAGCTGGGAAACAACTATGGCTACACCTTC; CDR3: CATSKLGNNYGYTF
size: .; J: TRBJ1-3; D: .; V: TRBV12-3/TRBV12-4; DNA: TGTGCCAGCAGTTCTATAGGGACGGCCAGCGTCTTAGGAAACACCATATATTTT; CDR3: CASSSIGTASVLGNTIYF
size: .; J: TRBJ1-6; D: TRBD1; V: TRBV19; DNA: TGTGCCAGTAGTTCGGGACAGGTTTTCTCACCCCTCCACTTT; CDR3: CASSSGQVFSPLHF
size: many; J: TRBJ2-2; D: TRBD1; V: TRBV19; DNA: TGTGCCAGTAGTATATTGGGGACAGTAGGCACCGGGGAGCTGTTTTTT; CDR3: CASSILGTVGTGELFF
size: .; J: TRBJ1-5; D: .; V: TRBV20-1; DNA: TGCAGTGCTCGGGACGATAGCAATCAGCCCCAGCATTTT; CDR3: CSARDDSNQPQHF
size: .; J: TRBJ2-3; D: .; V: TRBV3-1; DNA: TGTGCCAGCAGCCAACGGGAGACAGATACGCAGTATTTT; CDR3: CASSQRETDTQYF
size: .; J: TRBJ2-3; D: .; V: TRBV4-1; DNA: TGCGCCAGCAGCCAAGGAGGCTTAGGGGCAGATACGCAGTATTTT; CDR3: CASSQGGLGADTQYF
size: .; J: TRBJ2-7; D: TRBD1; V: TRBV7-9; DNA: TGTGCCAGCAGTAGCAACCGGGACAGGCTACCCTACGAGCAGTACTTC; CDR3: CASSSNRDRLPYEQYF
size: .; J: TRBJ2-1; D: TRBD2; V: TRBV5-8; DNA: TGTGCCAGCAGCTTTGGCCTAGCGGGAGGCTTTTCCTACAATGAGCAGTTCTTC; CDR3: CASSFGLAGGFSYNEQFF
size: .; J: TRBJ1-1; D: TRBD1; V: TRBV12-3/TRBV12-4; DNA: TGTGCCAGCAGCCCTAGGACAGGGACGGGGTACACTGAAGCTTTCTTT; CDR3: CASSPRTGTGYTEAFF
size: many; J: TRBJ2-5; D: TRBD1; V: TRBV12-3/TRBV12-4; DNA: TGTGCCAGCAGTTTGGGGGACAGCGCGTACCAAGAGACCCAGTACTTC; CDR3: CASSLGDSAYQETQYF
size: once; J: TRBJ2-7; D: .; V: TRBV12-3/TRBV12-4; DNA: TGTGCCAGCAGTTACCAGTCTAGCTCCTACGAGCAGTACTTC; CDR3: CASSYQSSSYEQYF
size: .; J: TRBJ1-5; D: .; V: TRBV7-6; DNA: TGTGCCAGCAGCTTCACTCAGGGTGTGGGTCAGCCCCAGCATTTT; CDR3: CASSFTQGVGQPQHF
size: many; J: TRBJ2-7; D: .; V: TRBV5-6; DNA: TGTGCCAGCAGCTTGGTCCAGCGGGTAATCTCGACCTACGAGCAGTACTTC; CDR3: CASSLVQRVISTYEQYF
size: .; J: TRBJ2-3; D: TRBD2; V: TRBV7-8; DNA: TGTGCCAGCAGCTTAGGAGGTAGCGGGGGAACGCAGTATTTT; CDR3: CASSLGGSGGTQYF
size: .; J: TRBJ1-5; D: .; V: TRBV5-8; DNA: TGTGCCAGCAGCTTGGGACAGACCAGCAATCAGCCCCAGCATTTT; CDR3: CASSLGQTSNQPQHF
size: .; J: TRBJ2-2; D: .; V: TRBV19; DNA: TGTGCCAGTAGGAGAAATACCGGGGAGCTGTTTTTT; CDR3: CASRRNTGELFF
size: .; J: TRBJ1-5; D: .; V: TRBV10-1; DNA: TGCGCCAGCCCTTTCGCGGGGGCCGCTGATCAGCCCCAGCATTTT; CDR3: CASPFAGAADQPQHF
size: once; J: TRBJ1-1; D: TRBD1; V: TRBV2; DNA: TGTGCCAGCAGTGGAGGGGGCACTGGCACTGAAGCTTTCTTT; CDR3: CASSGGGTGTEAFF
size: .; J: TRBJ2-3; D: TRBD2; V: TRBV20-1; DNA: TGCAGTGCTTCCGAGCGGGAGGGAGTTTATGATACGCAGTATTTT; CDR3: CSASEREGVYDTQYF
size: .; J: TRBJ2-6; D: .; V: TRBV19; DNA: TGTGCCAGTAGTAGGGACGTCTCTGGGGCCAACGTCCTGACTTTC; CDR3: CASSRDVSGANVLTF